This T cell receptor (beta chain) was recorded in a study of cytomegalovirus exposure and HLA in healthy donors. PCR employed 60 Vbeta and 13 Jbeta primers. The assay was immunoSEQ multiplex PCR, and TCRdb's table has in-frame clones only and misses some. The profile shows about 180,000 clones, 75% to 85% of them singletons. The germline V gene encodes CDR1 MNHNY and CDR2 SVGAGI (reference sequence). CDR3 length: 15 residues. With 6 bases clipped from V and 2 bases from J, the junction kept 4 bases outside the gene matches. V and J are TRBV6-6 and TRBJ2-2; 9 bases fit TRBD1. The sequencing sample was made of PBMCs. This TCR derives from a man in his late teens or twenties in good health and CMV-seronegative. This CDR3 is CASRTGGGNTGELFF. CDR3 DNA: TGTGCCAGCAGGACAGGGGGGGGAAACACCGGGGAGCTGTTTTTT.